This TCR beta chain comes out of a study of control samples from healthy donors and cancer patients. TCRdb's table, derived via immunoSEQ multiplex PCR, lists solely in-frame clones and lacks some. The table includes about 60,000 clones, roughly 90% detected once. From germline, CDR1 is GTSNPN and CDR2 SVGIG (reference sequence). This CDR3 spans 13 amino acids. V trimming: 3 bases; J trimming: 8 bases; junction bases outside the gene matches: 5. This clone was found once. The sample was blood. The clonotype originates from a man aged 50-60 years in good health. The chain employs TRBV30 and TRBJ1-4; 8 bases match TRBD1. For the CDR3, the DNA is TGTGCCTGGAGCCAGGGGGCGAGGGAAAAACTGTTTTTT. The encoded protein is CAWSQGAREKLFF.